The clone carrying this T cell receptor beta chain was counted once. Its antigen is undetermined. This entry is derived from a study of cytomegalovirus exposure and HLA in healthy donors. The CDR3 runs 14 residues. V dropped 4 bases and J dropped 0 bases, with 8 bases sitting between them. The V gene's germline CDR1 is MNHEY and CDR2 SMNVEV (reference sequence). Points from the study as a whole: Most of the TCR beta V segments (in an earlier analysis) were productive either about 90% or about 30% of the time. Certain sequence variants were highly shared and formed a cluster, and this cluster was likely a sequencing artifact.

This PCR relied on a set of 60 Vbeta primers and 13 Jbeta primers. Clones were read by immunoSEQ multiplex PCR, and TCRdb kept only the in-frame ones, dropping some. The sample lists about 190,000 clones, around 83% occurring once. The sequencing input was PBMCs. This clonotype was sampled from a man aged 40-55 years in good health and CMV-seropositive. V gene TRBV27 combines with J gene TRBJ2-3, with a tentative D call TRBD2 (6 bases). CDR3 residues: CASSWGRSTDTQYF. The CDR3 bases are TGTGCCAGCAGTTGGGGGAGGAGCACAGATACGCAGTATTTT.